The sample holds many counts of the clone carrying this TCR beta chain. What it binds is not known. The sample originates from a study of blood T cells in healthy people across ages. Points from the study as a whole: Observed TCR beta diversity per million T cells went down as age went up. This fall followed a roughly linear course with age.

The use of a sample-barcoded 5' primer and a J-beta primer mix characterized a second PCR of roughly 7 to 12 cycles. TCRdb independently ran MiXCR on the 5' RACE reads; one entry per CDR3 protein. The data contain about 810,000 distinct CDR3 sequences, 35% to 40% of them singletons. Each donor's blood draw was 7.5 to 10 milliliters of peripheral blood. Germline CDR1 SGHRS, CDR2 YFSETQ. Trimming cost V 0 bases and J 6 bases, with 11 bases left between them. CDR3 length: 14 amino acids. The sample was blood. This chain links TRBV5-1 with TRBJ2-3; possibly TRBD2 for D (5 bases). This receptor was taken from a man between 18 and 35 years old in good health. CDR3 DNA: TGCGCCAGCAGCTTGGGGACGAGGAGGGATACGCAGTATTTT. The encoded protein is CASSLGTRRDTQYF.